Following are 29 T cell receptor beta chains from one sample sequenced in a study of patients and donors after allogeneic stem cell transplantation. TCRdb re-called the RT-PCR reads with MiXCR, one entry per CDR3 protein. The sample carries about a million distinct CDR3 sequences, roughly 18% recorded once. Sequenced input: blood, either unsorted or a sorted T cell fraction (not recorded which). All receptors come from a human donor who was either an allogeneic HSCT recipient or a stem cell or donor lymphocyte infusion donor (not recorded which). It is not recorded whose cells these are; they may come from a transplant donor.

This clonotype occurred a few times. The rearrangement joins TRBV10-3 to TRBJ1-2; no clear D. CDR1 ENHRY and CDR2 SYGVKD come from the germline V gene. Trimming removed 10 bases at V and 3 bases at J, with 12 bases between. The length of the CDR3 is 12 residues. This CDR3 reads CATQTTDYGYTF. The CDR3 DNA sequence: TGTGCCACCCAGACTACGGACTATGGCTACACCTTC.

V gene TRBV7-3 combines with J gene TRBJ2-1, with D hard to call. CDR1 and CDR2 (germline): SGHTA, FQGTGA. There are 16 residues in the CDR3. The germline V and J ends were trimmed by 4 bases and 0 bases, with 13 bases remaining between them. Here the CDR3 reads CASSSSNTNSYNEQFF. The CDR3, as DNA: TGTGCCAGCAGCTCCAGTAATACAAACTCCTACAATGAGCAGTTCTTC.

This clonotype has more than one count but fewer than ten. The chain carries TRBV29-1 and TRBJ1-3, with D possibly TRBD1 on 6 matching bases. V dropped 6 bases and J dropped 0 bases, with 15 bases sitting between them. CDR1 SQVTM and CDR2 ANQGSEA come from the germline V gene. This CDR3 has 15 amino acids. The CDR3 protein is CSVLGTIDSGNTIYF. CDR3 DNA sequence: TGCAGCGTCCTCGGGACAATTGACTCTGGAAACACCATATATTTT.

The chain recombines TRBV7-3 with TRBJ2-1, with TRBD2 matching over 10 bases. There are 15 residues in the CDR3. Losses at the gene ends were 5 bases for V and 5 bases for J; bases not matched to a gene: 6. CDR1 is SGHTA and CDR2 is FQGTGA in the germline V gene. CDR3 sequence: CASSVRLAGHNEQFF. CDR3 in DNA: TGTGCCAGCAGCGTAAGACTAGCGGGCCACAATGAGCAGTTCTTC. The full variable domain, in which reference TRBV7-3 and TRBJ2-1 provide the parts outside the CDR3, is GAGVSQTPSNKVTEKGKYVELRCDPISGHTALYWYRQSLGQGPEFLIYFQGTGAADDSGLPNDRFFAVRPEGSVSTLKIQRTERGDSAVYLCASSVRLAGHNEQFFGPGTRLTVL.

The chain carries TRBV25-1 and TRBJ2-7; tentatively, D is TRBD2 (6 bases). CDR3 length: 14 residues. Germline CDR1 MGHDK, CDR2 SYGVNS. Trimming took 1 base from V and 7 from J, leaving 14 bases between them. In DNA form, the CDR3 reads TGTGCCAGCAGTGAATTTCGACTAGATGGGGAGCAGTACTTC. This sequence encodes CASSEFRLDGEQYF.

J is TRBJ1-5 and V is TRBV12-3 or TRBV12-4; possibly TRBD1 for D (5 bases). CDR3 length: 16 residues. Trimming took 6 bases from V and 0 from J, leaving 15 bases between them. The CDR3 DNA reads TGTGCCAGCAGCAGGCAGGGAAGCTATAGCAATCAGCCCCAGCATTTT. Translated, it gives CASSRQGSYSNQPQHF.

This chain uses TRBV20-1 with TRBJ2-3; unclear D gene. Germline V CDR1 and CDR2: DFQATT, SNEGSKA (reference sequence). Between the trimmed V and J ends, which lost 5 bases and 9 bases, there was a span of 9 bases. The CDR3 covers 10 residues. The DNA of the CDR3 is TGCAGTGCTCTAGGTATCACGCAGTATTTT. Protein sequence: CSALGITQYF.

J is TRBJ2-1 and V is TRBV20-1; 11 positions agree with TRBD2. Losses at the gene ends were 6 bases for V and 7 bases for J; bases not matched to a gene: 14. Germline V gene data show CDR1 as DFQATT and CDR2 as SNEGSKA (reference sequence). There are 16 residues in the CDR3. CDR3 sequence: CSAGSIAGGLVNEQFF. The CDR3, as DNA: TGCAGTGCCGGGAGCATAGCGGGGGGGCTTGTGAATGAGCAGTTCTTC.

Only a few counts were recorded for this clonotype. The chain recombines TRBV20-1 with TRBJ2-3; TRBD2 is a possible D gene (6 bases). V lost 3 bases and J lost 2, with 9 bases in between. The CDR3 runs 13 residues. CDR1 DFQATT and CDR2 SNEGSKA come from the germline V gene (reference sequence). CDR3 sequence: CSASSGITDTQYF. The CDR3 region has the DNA TGCAGTGCTAGTAGCGGAATCACAGATACGCAGTATTTT.

There are a few counts of this clonotype. This chain uses TRBV7-3 with TRBJ1-1; 7 nucleotides agree with TRBD1. Germline lookup yields CDR1 SGHTA and CDR2 FQGTGA. CDR3 length: 15 residues. Trimming removed 4 bases from V and 2 bases from J; junction bases left unmatched: 7. The CDR3 DNA sequence: TGTGCCAGCAGCTCCGGACAGGTCGGCAACACTGAAGCTTTCTTT. Translated, it gives CASSSGQVGNTEAFF.

This clonotype was observed many times. The rearrangement joins TRBV7-9 to TRBJ2-1; a possible D gene is TRBD2 (5 bases). V lost 4 bases to trimming and J lost 4 bases, with 8 bases between them. Germline V gene sequence: CDR1 SEHNR, CDR2 FQNEAQ (reference sequence). This CDR3 has 13 residues. CDR3 sequence (DNA): TGTGCCAGCAGCTCCCCGGGGTACAATGAGCAGTTCTTC. This encodes CASSSPGYNEQFF.

CDR3 region: CSARDRDGRASGNEQFF. The DNA for the CDR3 is TGCAGTGCTAGAGATCGTGACGGGAGGGCCTCTGGGAATGAGCAGTTCTTC. The chain employs TRBV20-1 and TRBJ2-1; the match to TRBD2 covers 8 bases. Germline CDR1 DFQATT, CDR2 SNEGSKA (reference sequence). V was clipped by 0 bases and J by 7 bases; unmatched bases: 14. This CDR3 has 17 residues.

There are a few counts of this clonotype. The chain joins TRBV7-9 to TRBJ2-7; TRBD2 aligns across 9 bases. The V and J ends lost 0 bases and 4 bases, in that order; junction bases with no gene match: 4. Germline V gives CDR1 SEHNR, CDR2 FQNEAQ (reference sequence). This CDR3 is 15 amino acids long. This CDR3 is CASSLASGSGYEQYF. The DNA for the CDR3 is TGTGCCAGCAGCTTAGCTAGCGGGAGTGGTTACGAGCAGTACTTC.

This clonotype was seen a handful of times. The chain is built from TRBV11-3 and TRBJ2-7, with 7 bases identical to TRBD2. Unmatched junction bases numbered 12, after V lost 7 bases and J lost 0 bases. Per germline, CDR1 SGHNT and CDR2 YENEEA. The CDR3 is 16 amino acids. The CDR3: CASTQGRVRSSYEQYF. The CDR3 DNA reads TGTGCCAGCACCCAAGGGAGGGTAAGGAGCTCCTACGAGCAGTACTTC.

This clonotype showed up just a few times. The chain links TRBV29-1 to TRBJ1-1, with unresolved D. Germline CDR1 and CDR2: SQVTM and ANQGSEA. V dropped 6 bases and J dropped 1 base, with 12 bases sitting between them. This CDR3 is 13 amino acids long. The CDR3 DNA reads as TGCAGCGTGGAGAGACGCGCGAACACTGAAGCTTTCTTT. Encoded protein: CSVERRANTEAFF.

This clonotype has a count of ten or more. The chain links TRBV12-3 or TRBV12-4 to TRBJ2-2; TRBD2 matches 8 bases. CDR3 length: 17 amino acids. Trimming cost V 6 bases and J 2 bases; bases outside gene matches: 11. CDR3 region: CASSPGGSGVNTGELFF. The CDR3 region has the DNA TGTGCCAGCAGCCCTGGGGGTAGCGGGGTTAACACCGGGGAGCTGTTTTTT.

The chain has TRBV7-8 and TRBJ1-1, with TRBD1 matching over 8 bases. J was trimmed by 4 bases and V by 5 bases; bases with no gene match: 6. This CDR3 contains 14 residues. Germline V gene lookup returns CDR1 SGHVS and CDR2 FQNEAQ. The CDR3 is CASSPLTGVTEAFF. The CDR3 region has the DNA TGTGCCAGCAGCCCACTGACAGGGGTCACTGAAGCTTTCTTT.

This clonotype was found many times. This chain joins TRBV20-1 and TRBJ1-2; D is possibly TRBD1 (5 bases). V dropped 6 bases and J dropped 2 bases, with 16 bases sitting between them. CDR1 and CDR2 from the germline V gene are DFQATT and SNEGSKA (reference sequence). This CDR3 has 14 amino acids. CDR3 region: CSAAPQGLNYGYTF. The CDR3 DNA is TGCAGTGCAGCTCCCCAGGGATTGAACTATGGCTACACCTTC.

This clonotype was seen only a few times. The genes are TRBV27 and TRBJ2-7; D remains unclear. The CDR3 is made up of 15 amino acids. From germline, CDR1 is MNHEY and CDR2 SMNVEV (reference sequence). The ends were cut back, 3 bases at V and 6 bases at J, with 18 bases in the middle. CDR3 nucleotide sequence: TGTGCCAGCAGTTTGGCCAGACCCTTGTGGGGCGAGCAGTACTTC. Translating it yields CASSLARPLWGEQYF.

CDR3 nucleotides: TGCAGTGCTAGGGGAAACAGTATCATGAACACTGAAGCTTTCTTT. The encoded protein is CSARGNSIMNTEAFF. The V call is TRBV20-1, the J call TRBJ1-1; D is uncertain. The CDR3 has 15 amino acids. Trimming took 3 bases from V and 0 from J, leaving 14 bases between them. Germline-derived CDR1 and CDR2 are DFQATT and SNEGSKA (reference sequence).

This clonotype occurred many times. The chain links TRBV4-1 to TRBJ2-2; D might be TRBD2 (6 bases). The CDR3 has 16 amino acids. Germline assignment: CDR1 MGHRA and CDR2 YSYEKL. V gave up 1 base and J gave up 2 bases, with 11 bases separating them. The CDR3 reads CASSQVPGTNTGELFF. In DNA form, the CDR3 reads TGCGCCAGCAGCCAAGTTCCCGGGACTAACACCGGGGAGCTGTTTTTT.

This clonotype has just a few counts. V is TRBV9 and J is TRBJ2-7, with 13 bases lining up with TRBD2. CDR1 SGDLS and CDR2 YYNGEE come from the germline V gene. The V and J ends lost 3 bases and 7 bases, in that order; junction bases with no gene match: 7. The CDR3 contains 15 residues. The CDR3 DNA sequence: TGTGCCAGCAGCGCGGGGACTAGCGGGATTTGGGAGCAGTACTTC. Encoded protein: CASSAGTSGIWEQYF.

The rearrangement uses TRBV12-3 or TRBV12-4 and TRBJ2-4; 9 bases agree with TRBD2. V trimming: 2 bases; J trimming: 2 bases; junction bases outside the gene matches: 7. CDR3 size: 17 residues. The CDR3: CASSLLSREGTKNIQYF. CDR3 sequence (DNA): TGTGCCAGCAGTTTACTGTCGCGGGAGGGGACCAAAAACATTCAGTACTTC.

This clonotype was counted between two and nine times. The chain has TRBV27 and TRBJ1-1; a possible D gene is TRBD1 (5 bases). Germline values: CDR1 MNHEY, CDR2 SMNVEV (reference sequence). V lost 9 bases and J lost 1, with 15 bases in between. The CDR3 spans 14 residues. The CDR3 sequence: CASRWGSGNTEAFF. CDR3 in DNA: TGTGCCAGTAGGTGGGGGTCGGGGAACACTGAAGCTTTCTTT.

The gene calls are TRBV4-3 and TRBJ2-4, with TRBD1 identical over 9 bases. Per the germline V gene, CDR1 is LGHNA and CDR2 is YSLEER. The CDR3 has 13 residues. Trimming removed 4 bases from V and 7 bases from J; junction bases left unmatched: 2. The CDR3 spells CASSLDRGNIQYF. As DNA, the CDR3 is TGCGCCAGCAGCCTTGACAGGGGGAACATTCAGTACTTC.

This clonotype has only one observation. V and J are TRBV5-1 and TRBJ1-1, with TRBD1 matching 9 bases. CDR1 is SGHRS and CDR2 is YFSETQ in the germline V gene. The V and J ends lost 4 bases and 10 bases, in that order; junction bases with no gene match: 8. This CDR3 contains 13 residues. For the CDR3, the DNA is TGCGCCAGCAGCGGCACCGGGACAGGGTTAGCTTTCTTT. Residues: CASSGTGTGLAFF. Filled out from reference TRBV5-1 and TRBJ1-1, the complete variable domain reads KAGVTQTPRYLIKTRGQQVTLSCSPISGHRSVSWYQQTPGQGLQFLFEYFSETQRNKGNFPGRFSGRQFSNSRSEMNVSTLELGDSALYLCASSGTGTGLAFFGQGTRLTVV.

The gene calls are TRBV27 and TRBJ2-5; 8 positions match TRBD2. J lost 4 bases, V lost 2 bases, and 9 bases had no gene match. The CDR3 runs to 16 residues. Looked up from germline, CDR1 is MNHEY and CDR2 is SMNVEV (reference sequence). Here the CDR3 reads CASSLMSGRRAETQYF. CDR3 sequence (DNA): TGTGCCAGCAGTTTAATGAGCGGGAGAAGGGCAGAGACCCAGTACTTC.

The sample holds a few counts of this clonotype. The chain joins TRBV9 to TRBJ1-5, with D uncertain. V lost 0 bases to trimming and J lost 8 bases, with 12 bases between them. Germline assignment: CDR1 SGDLS and CDR2 YYNGEE. The CDR3 runs 14 residues. CDR3 residues: CASSVEAGEKPQHF. In DNA form, the CDR3 reads TGTGCCAGCAGCGTAGAGGCCGGGGAGAAGCCCCAGCATTTT. The full variable domain, with the rest looked up from reference TRBV9 and TRBJ1-5, is DSGVTQTPKHLITATGQRVTLRCSPRSGDLSVYWYQQSLDQGLQFLIQYYNGEERAKGNILERFSAQQFPDLHSELNLSSLELGDSALYFCASSVEAGEKPQHFGDGTRLSIL.

This clonotype has more than one count but fewer than ten. The V and J genes are TRBV5-6 and TRBJ2-7; 7 nucleotides agree with TRBD1. The germline CDR1 and CDR2 sequences are SGHDT and YYEEEE. V lost 2 bases, J lost 6 bases, and 2 bases stayed unmatched. The CDR3 runs 12 residues. In DNA form, the CDR3 reads TGTGCCAGCAGCTTCAACAGGGGCGAGCAGTACTTC. The encoded protein is CASSFNRGEQYF.